The next 17 T cell receptor beta chains were all read from a single sample in a study of cytomegalovirus exposure and HLA in healthy donors. The method was immunoSEQ multiplex PCR; TCRdb's version includes in-frame clones alone and lacks a portion of them. The data show around 190,000 clones, with roughly 83% seen just once and roughly 1.5% held by the top ten. Sequences were obtained from PBMCs. These receptors came from a woman aged 18-35 years in good health and CMV-seronegative.

V is TRBV29-1 and J is TRBJ2-7, with a tentative D call TRBD1 (6 bases). The length of the CDR3 is 13 residues. The germline CDR1 and CDR2 sequences are SQVTM and ANQGSEA. V gave up 6 bases and J gave up 1 base, with 13 bases separating them. CDR3 loop: CSVPGTRSYEQYF. The CDR3 DNA reads as TGCAGCGTGCCCGGGACAAGATCCTACGAGCAGTACTTC.

The chain combines TRBV7-9 with TRBJ2-1, with 13 bases that match TRBD2. With V trimmed by 5 bases and J by 2 bases, 12 bases remained unmatched. Germline V gives CDR1 SEHNR, CDR2 FQNEAQ (reference sequence). The CDR3 loop spans 19 amino acids. The CDR3 loop reads CASSHPVGTSGTPYNEQFF. DNA of the CDR3: TGTGCCAGCAGCCACCCCGTGGGGACTAGCGGGACACCCTACAATGAGCAGTTCTTC.

CDR3 nucleotides: TGTGCGTGGGGGGGGTTGAACACTGAAGCTTTCTTT. This sequence encodes CAWGGLNTEAFF. The J gene is TRBJ1-1, the V gene TRBV7-9, with D possibly matching TRBD1 (5 bases). CDR3 length equals 12 residues. CDR1 is SEHNR, CDR2 FQNEAQ, per germline (reference sequence). Complete variable domain (other parts from reference TRBV7-9 and TRBJ1-1): DTGVSQNPRHKITKRGQNVTFRCDPISEHNRLYWYRQTLGQGPEFLTYFQNEAQLEKSRLLSDRFSAERPKGSFSTLEIQRTEQGDSAMYLCAWGGLNTEAFFGQGTRLTVV.

The rearrangement joins TRBV5-1 to TRBJ2-6, with D possibly TRBD2 on 6 matching bases. The V end was cut by 0 bases, the J end by 4 bases, with 14 bases between. Germline assignment: CDR1 SGHRS and CDR2 YFSETQ. The CDR3 extends over 17 amino acids. In nucleotides, the CDR3 is TGCGCCAGCAGCTTGGGACAGCCCGGGAGAGGGGCCAACGTCCTGACTTTC. Protein: CASSLGQPGRGANVLTF.

The rearrangement links TRBV4-2 to TRBJ1-1; possible D gene TRBD1, 5 bases. The germline gives CDR1 LGHNA, CDR2 YNFKEQ. CDR3 length equals 15 residues. V lost 5 bases, J lost 1 base, and 14 bases lay in between. The CDR3 nucleotides read TGTGCCAGCAGCTACCAACTACAGGAGAACACTGAAGCTTTCTTT. Amino acid sequence: CASSYQLQENTEAFF.

This clone was detected only once. J is TRBJ1-2 and V is TRBV25-1; the match to TRBD1 covers 10 bases. The germline gives CDR1 MGHDK, CDR2 SYGVNS. The CDR3 covers 15 residues. J gave up 0 bases and V 6 bases, and 4 bases lay outside the gene matches. In DNA form, the CDR3 reads TGTGCCAGCAGGATGACAGGGGGCTCTAACTATGGCTACACCTTC. Its translation is CASRMTGGSNYGYTF.

The chain recombines TRBV5-5 with TRBJ2-7, with 7 positions matching TRBD1. This CDR3 is built from 18 residues. In germline, CDR1 is SGHKS, CDR2 YYEKEE (reference sequence). V shed 1 base, J shed 3 bases, and the junction held 16 bases outside the gene matches. The CDR3 DNA follows: TGTGCCAGCAGCTTGAGATTCGCTGTGGACAGGTCAGTCTACGAGCAGTACTTC. This gives the protein CASSLRFAVDRSVYEQYF.

The chain carries TRBV15 and TRBJ2-7, with D possibly matching TRBD1 (5 bases). The CDR3 loop spans 14 amino acids. Trimming removed 7 bases from V and 2 bases from J, with 15 bases in between. Germline V gene lookup returns CDR1 LNHNV and CDR2 YYDKDF (reference sequence). The CDR3 DNA reads as TGTGCCACCACCTCGTCAGGGAAGACCTACGAGCAGTACTTC. Translating it yields CATTSSGKTYEQYF.

The gene calls are TRBV10-1 and TRBJ2-2; TRBD1 aligns across 10 bases. V gave up 4 bases and J gave up 7 bases; unmatched junction bases: 6. The CDR3 length is 15 residues. From germline, CDR1 is WNHNN and CDR2 SYGVQD (reference sequence). CDR3 sequence (DNA): TGCGCCAGCAGTGCAGCGGGACAGGGGAACGGGGAGCTGTTTTTT. It translates to CASSAAGQGNGELFF.

V is TRBV9 and J is TRBJ1-2; possible D gene TRBD1, 5 bases. The CDR3 consists of 13 residues. V was clipped by 4 bases and J by 7 bases, with 14 bases between them. In germline, CDR1 is SGDLS, CDR2 YYNGEE. CDR3 sequence (DNA): TGTGCCAGCAGCTCGAATGGGGGGGTTGGCTACACCTTC. Translation gives CASSSNGGVGYTF.

This chain links TRBV19 with TRBJ1-4; D is unclear. CDR1 and CDR2 (germline): LNHDA, SQIVND (reference sequence). This CDR3 comprises 15 residues. Trimming took off 2 bases at V and 5 bases at J, with 12 bases between the two ends. The CDR3 region is CASSIRLLGNEKLFF. The CDR3 DNA sequence: TGTGCCAGTAGTATAAGACTTTTAGGAAATGAAAAACTGTTTTTT.

V usage is TRBV28 and J usage is TRBJ2-1; 14 bases match TRBD2. The CDR3 extends over 15 amino acids. Germline assignment: CDR1 MDHEN and CDR2 SYDVKM. J was trimmed by 3 bases and V by 8 bases; bases with no gene match: 3. The CDR3 nucleotides read TGTGCCAGCTCCGGGACTAGCGGGGGCTACAATGAGCAGTTCTTC. Its protein product is CASSGTSGGYNEQFF.

The chain has TRBV27 and TRBJ2-1; D may be TRBD1 (6 bases). CDR3 length: 15 residues. The germline CDR1 and CDR2 sequences are MNHEY and SMNVEV (reference sequence). Trimming cost V 2 bases and J 3 bases, with 11 bases left between them. CDR3 nucleotide sequence: TGTGCCAGCAGTTTAGGGGGCGAGGGCTACAATGAGCAGTTCTTC. Amino acids: CASSLGGEGYNEQFF.

The gene calls are TRBV19 and TRBJ1-2; 7 bases agree with TRBD1. The CDR3 totals 14 residues. The germline CDR1 and CDR2 sequences are LNHDA and SQIVND (reference sequence). With 6 bases clipped from V and 6 bases from J, the junction kept 10 bases outside the gene matches. CDR3 in amino acids: CASRFDQGDHGYTF. CDR3 DNA: TGTGCCAGTAGGTTCGATCAGGGGGACCATGGCTACACCTTC.

CDR3 sequence (DNA): TGTGCCAGCAGCCCGGCACGGGACAGCCGAGTTAGCAATCAGCCCCAGCATTTT. Translated, it gives CASSPARDSRVSNQPQHF. The V call is TRBV5-8, the J call TRBJ1-5; 7 bases line up with TRBD1. Germline-derived CDR1 and CDR2 are SGHTS and YDEGEE. V was clipped by 4 bases and J by 0 bases; unmatched bases: 13. The CDR3 is made up of 18 amino acids.

The chain links TRBV5-1 to TRBJ2-5; 9 nucleotides align to TRBD2. Per germline, CDR1 SGHRS and CDR2 YFSETQ. Trimming cost V 0 bases and J 1 base; bases outside gene matches: 4. CDR3 length: 16 amino acids. Written as DNA, the CDR3 is TGCGCCAGCAGCTTGGGGCCAGCGGGGGGCCAAGAGACCCAGTACTTC. It translates to CASSLGPAGGQETQYF. Full variable domain (missing parts from reference TRBV5-1 and TRBJ2-5): KAGVTQTPRYLIKTRGQQVTLSCSPISGHRSVSWYQQTPGQGLQFLFEYFSETQRNKGNFPGRFSGRQFSNSRSEMNVSTLELGDSALYLCASSLGPAGGQETQYFGPGTRLLVL.

DNA of the CDR3: TGTGCCAGCAGCCCCACAATTTTCCCGTCTGGCTACACCTTC. Translating it yields CASSPTIFPSGYTF. The chain recombines TRBV7-9 with TRBJ1-2; D gene ambiguous. CDR1 SEHNR and CDR2 FQNEAQ come from the germline V gene (reference sequence). The CDR3 is made up of 14 amino acids. The germline V and J ends were trimmed by 5 bases and 7 bases, with 17 bases remaining between them.